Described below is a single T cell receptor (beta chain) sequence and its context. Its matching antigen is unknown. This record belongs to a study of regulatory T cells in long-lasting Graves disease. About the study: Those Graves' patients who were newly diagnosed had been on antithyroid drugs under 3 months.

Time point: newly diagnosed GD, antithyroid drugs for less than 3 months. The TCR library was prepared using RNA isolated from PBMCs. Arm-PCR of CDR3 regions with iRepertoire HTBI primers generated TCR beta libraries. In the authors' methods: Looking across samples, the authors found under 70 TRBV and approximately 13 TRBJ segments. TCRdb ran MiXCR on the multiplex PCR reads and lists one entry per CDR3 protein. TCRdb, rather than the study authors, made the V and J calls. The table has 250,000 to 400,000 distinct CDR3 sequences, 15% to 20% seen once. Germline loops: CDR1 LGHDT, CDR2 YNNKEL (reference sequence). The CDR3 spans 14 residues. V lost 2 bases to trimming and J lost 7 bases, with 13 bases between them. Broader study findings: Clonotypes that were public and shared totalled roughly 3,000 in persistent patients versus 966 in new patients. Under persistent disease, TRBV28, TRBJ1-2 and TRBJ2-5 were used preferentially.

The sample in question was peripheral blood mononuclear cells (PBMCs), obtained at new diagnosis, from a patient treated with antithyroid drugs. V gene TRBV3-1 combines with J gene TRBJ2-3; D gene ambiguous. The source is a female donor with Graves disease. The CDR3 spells CASSQMPPLNTQYF. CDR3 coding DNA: TGTGCCAGCAGCCAAATGCCCCCACTTAATACGCAGTATTTT.